This T cell receptor beta chain comes out of a study of radiotherapy plus CTLA-4 blockade in lung cancer. This CDR3 spans 15 amino acids. From germline, CDR1 is SGHNT and CDR2 YENEEA. The ends were cut back, 5 bases at V and 6 bases at J, with 17 bases in the middle. Assay: immunoSEQ multiplex PCR; the TCRdb copy retains only in-frame clones and omits some. The sample includes roughly 73,000 clones, over 75% of them seen just once. This rearrangement joins TRBV11-3 to TRBJ2-1, with a tentative D call TRBD2 (5 bases). The TCR comes from a human donor with non-small cell lung cancer that progressed on radiotherapy plus ipilimumab. The material was peripheral blood, obtained from a patient treated with radiotherapy plus ipilimumab. CDR3: CASSKTSQQFNEQFF. CDR3 sequence (DNA): TGTGCCAGCAGCAAAACTAGTCAACAGTTCAATGAGCAGTTCTTC.